This T cell receptor (beta chain) was recovered during a study of blood T cell repertoires in COVID-19 (TCRdb year 2020). Looking at the study overall: Samples from collaborators originated in the United States, Italy and Spain and spanned both the acute and convalescent phases of COVID-19. Samples were obtained from the ongoing ImmuneRACE study (first 160 participants) and from about 1,300 subjects provided by 6 global collaborators. The sample metadata nearly always contained a de-identified subject ID, COVID-19 status, age in years and sex. The material from the prospective study consisted of cDNA or gDNA derived from T cells, B-cell-depleted T cells, or PBMCs. The dataset comprised deeply sampled blood TCRbeta repertoires from subjects exposed to, actively infected with, or recovered from COVID-19. Where available, HLA class I and class II types were taken from metadata supplied by the sample provider and were not determined by assay-based typing. A freely available public database, intended as a resource for researchers studying the immune response to SARS-CoV-2, is where the repertoires were released. The study at large found these results: The quantity of clinical and demographic metadata differed by source and by participant and was supplied without curation.

In its sample, this clone was seen once. Which antigen it targets is not known. There are no base qualities to consult, and no much larger clone falls within one base. TCRbeta CDR3 regions were amplified from genomic DNA by means of the immunoSEQ Assay, a bias-controlled multiplex PCR. As for the original processing: The number of nucleated cells in each sample was estimated by amplification of reference gene primers within the assay. To quantify the absolute abundance of each unique TCRbeta CDR3 rearrangement, sequence reads were collapsed and filtered. For each sample, productive Simpson clonality was calculated as the square root of Simpson's diversity index over productive rearrangements. Entries here come from immuneACCESS through TCRdb and include only in-frame sequences with V and J called. Some clones fail to appear in such tables; in the studies checked, an unresolved V gene covers under half of the shortfall, and the cause of the remainder is unknown. V, J and clone size are those of that table, while D and trimming were read from the DNA. The sample contains tens of thousands of clones, roughly nine tenths of them found a single time. 15% to 20% of the sample belongs to the ten largest clones.

The collaborating institutions used their own protocols to collect whole blood in K2EDTA tubes. For TCRbeta analysis, collaborator samples were shipped as frozen whole blood, as isolated PBMCs, or as DNA extracted from either sample type. There are 14 amino acids in the CDR3, from cysteine to phenylalanine inclusive. The CDR3 DNA has 42 bases and is translated from base 1. The junction carries 7 bases between V and J, which are trimmed by 1 base and 0 bases respectively. The germline V gene gives CDR1 as SGHTA and CDR2 as FQGNSA. The source is a human donor with active COVID-19. The donor label of this sample is uncertain. The sequenced material came from peripheral blood. The V and J genes are TRBV7-2 and TRBJ2-7, with TRBD2 perhaps the D gene, on 5 matching bases. The CDR3 protein: CASSLVGLSYEQYF. The DNA sequence reads TGTGCCAGCAGCTTAGTTGGACTCTCCTACGAGCAGTACTTC.